This note documents a single TCR beta chain sequence. In the original analysis: Using reference gene primer amplification, nucleated cell counts were estimated. The protocol was immunoSEQ multiplex PCR, while the TCRdb copy is restricted to in-frame clones and leaves out a portion. That table furnishes V, J and clone size, whereas the DNA furnished D and trimming. The data contain fewer than 60,000 clones, about 81% of them singletons. This sample was included in a study of blood T cell repertoires in COVID-19. Turning to the study itself: Acute-phase and convalescent COVID-19 samples originated in the United States, Italy and Spain. PBMCs, B-cell-depleted T cells, or T cells were the source of the cDNA or gDNA that made up the material.

Germline V lookup: CDR1 MGHDK, CDR2 SYGVNS. The CDR3 is made up of 13 amino acids. The germline V and J ends were trimmed by 3 bases and 1 base, with 7 bases remaining between them. The Seattle patients, enrolled during active infection, were followed longitudinally. This chain links TRBV25-1 with TRBJ2-7; D not resolved. Sequencing input: peripheral blood. This TCR was recovered from a woman over 75 with COVID-19, enrolled during active disease. Written as DNA, the CDR3 is TGTGCCAGCAGTGATGCGGCATCCTACGAGCAGTACTTC. Amino acid sequence: CASSDAASYEQYF.